One sample yielded the 10 T cell receptor beta chains listed below, sequenced in a study of beta chain features in type 1 diabetes. Their cognate antigens are unknown. The isolated RNA, all of it, was reverse transcribed, so expressed TCRB transcripts were what got sequenced. Method: immunoSEQ multiplex PCR; TCRdb's copy keeps in-frame clones and lacks some. In the table there are 600,000 to 700,000 clones, roughly 12% of which are singletons. Findings of the study overall: Shorter TCRB CDR3s, moderately but significantly so, marked every one of the four CD4+ subsets in Type 1 diabetes patients.

Sequences were obtained from naive CD4+ T cells from blood. The source of these receptors is a man in his thirties or forties with type 1 diabetes.

V and J are TRBV7-2 and TRBJ1-1, with D possibly matching TRBD1 (5 bases). This CDR3 spans 14 amino acids. From germline, CDR1 is SGHTA and CDR2 FQGNSA. V was pared by 1 base and J by 4 bases, with 10 bases between. The CDR3 reads CASSLVWGGTEAFF. The CDR3 DNA reads as TGTGCCAGCAGCTTAGTTTGGGGCGGCACTGAAGCTTTCTTT.

This clone was observed a handful of times. This chain connects TRBV18 to TRBJ1-2; 10 bases map to TRBD1. Unmatched junction bases numbered 0, after V lost 5 bases and J lost 3 bases. In germline, CDR1 is KGHSH, CDR2 LQKENI. The CDR3 sequence is 13 residues long. The CDR3 coding sequence is TGTGCCAGCTCAGGGACAGGGGACTATGGCTACACCTTC. Translated, it gives CASSGTGDYGYTF.

This clone was observed a handful of times. The rearrangement uses TRBV25-1 and TRBJ1-2; perhaps TRBD1 as D (5 bases). From germline, CDR1 is MGHDK and CDR2 SYGVNS. The ends were cut back, 4 bases at V and 4 bases at J, with 10 bases in the middle. This CDR3 is 13 amino acids long. Written as DNA, the CDR3 is TGTGCCAGCAGTGGGGGACTGTTCTATGGCTACACCTTC. It codes for CASSGGLFYGYTF.

V gene TRBV28 combines with J gene TRBJ2-7; 8 nucleotides line up with TRBD2. The CDR3 covers 15 residues. J lost 3 bases, V lost 10 bases, and 14 bases had no gene match. Per germline, CDR1 MDHEN and CDR2 SYDVKM. CDR3 in DNA: TGTGCCACCACCTCGGGGCTAGCGGGCTTCTACGAGCAGTACTTC. Translating it yields CATTSGLAGFYEQYF.

This clone was counted between two and nine times. The rearrangement joins TRBV15 to TRBJ1-1; D gene ambiguous. This CDR3 contains 15 residues. Trimming shortened V by 0 bases and J by 1 base, and 9 bases separated the two germline ends. The V gene's germline CDR1 is LNHNV and CDR2 YYDKDF (reference sequence). The CDR3 bases are TGTGCCACCAGCAGAGATCTTCGGGAGAACACTGAAGCTTTCTTT. Amino acids: CATSRDLRENTEAFF.

V is TRBV28 and J is TRBJ2-3, with TRBD2 matching over 7 bases. This CDR3 is built from 15 residues. CDR1 and CDR2 (germline): MDHEN, SYDVKM. J lost 0 bases, V lost 6 bases, and 6 bases had no gene match. Here the CDR3 reads CASSRLAASTDTQYF. CDR3 sequence (DNA): TGTGCCAGCAGCCGACTAGCAGCTAGCACAGATACGCAGTATTTT.

This clone was detected only a few times. The genes are TRBV9 and TRBJ1-3; the D gene is possibly TRBD1 (5 bases). V was pared by 4 bases and J by 0 bases, with 14 bases between. This CDR3 is built from 16 residues. CDR1 and CDR2 from the germline V gene are SGDLS and YYNGEE. CDR3 nucleotide sequence: TGTGCCAGCAGCCCCCGGGGACCGAACTCTGGAAACACCATATATTTT. This encodes CASSPRGPNSGNTIYF.

The rearrangement uses TRBV5-1 and TRBJ2-1; D uncertain. The germline CDR1 and CDR2 sequences are SGHRS and YFSETQ. V gave up 2 bases and J gave up 6 bases, with 6 bases separating them. The length of the CDR3 is 12 residues. CDR3 residues: CASSFGVNEQFF. Written as DNA, the CDR3 is TGCGCCAGCAGCTTTGGGGTCAATGAGCAGTTCTTC.

This clone was picked up a small number of times. The gene calls are TRBV5-4 and TRBJ2-1, with 10 nucleotides matching TRBD1. This CDR3 region has 16 residues. CDR1 SGHNT and CDR2 YYREEE come from the germline V gene (reference sequence). V lost 1 base and J lost 5; bases outside the gene matches: 6. This CDR3 reads CASSLKGQGFHNEQFF. In DNA, the CDR3 is TGTGCCAGCAGCTTGAAGGGACAGGGGTTTCACAATGAGCAGTTCTTC.

This clone came up a few times. This sequence joins TRBV6-5 and TRBJ2-3; D remains ambiguous. The CDR3 has 16 residues. Germline lookup yields CDR1 MNHEY and CDR2 SVGAGI. V lost 4 bases, J lost 1 base, and 15 bases lay in between. This chain's CDR3 is CASSSPGSPGTDTQYF. As DNA, the CDR3 is TGTGCCAGCAGTTCGCCGGGCTCCCCGGGCACAGATACGCAGTATTTT.